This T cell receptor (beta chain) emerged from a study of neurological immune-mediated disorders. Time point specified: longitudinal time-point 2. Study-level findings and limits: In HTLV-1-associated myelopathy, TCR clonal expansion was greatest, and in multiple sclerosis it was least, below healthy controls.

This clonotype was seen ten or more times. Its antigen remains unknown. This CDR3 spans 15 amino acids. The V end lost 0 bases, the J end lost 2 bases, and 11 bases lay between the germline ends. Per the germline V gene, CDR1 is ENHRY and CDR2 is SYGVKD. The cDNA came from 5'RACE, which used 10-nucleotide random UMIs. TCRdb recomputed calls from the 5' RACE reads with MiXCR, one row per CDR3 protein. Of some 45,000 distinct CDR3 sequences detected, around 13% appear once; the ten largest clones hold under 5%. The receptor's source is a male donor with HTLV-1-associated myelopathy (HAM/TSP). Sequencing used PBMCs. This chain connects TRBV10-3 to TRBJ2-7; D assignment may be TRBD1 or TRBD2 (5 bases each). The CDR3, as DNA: TGTGCCATCAGTGAGTCGAGGGGATCCCCCTACGAGCAGTACTTC. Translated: CAISESRGSPYEQYF.